Listed here are 4 T cell receptor beta chains from one sample, sequenced in a study of regulatory T cells in long-lasting Graves disease. Time point here: newly diagnosed GD, antithyroid drugs for less than 3 months. PBMCs were the source of the RNA used for TCR sequencing. Arm-PCR of CDR3 regions with iRepertoire HTBI primers generated TCR beta libraries. TCRdb ran MiXCR on the multiplex PCR reads and lists one entry per CDR3 protein. The sample consists of roughly 350,000 distinct CDR3 sequences, 15% to 20% of them appearing once. These data were also reused for a study on T cells in Graves' hyperthyroidism and ophthalmopathy.

Source: peripheral blood mononuclear cells (PBMCs), taken at new diagnosis, from a patient treated with antithyroid drugs. The receptor source for this set is a woman aged 18 to 35 with Graves disease.

The gene calls are TRBV5-1 and TRBJ1-1; D call uncertain. The V and J ends lost 5 bases and 1 base respectively, with 12 bases between them. The CDR3 runs 14 residues. Germline V lookup: CDR1 SGHRS, CDR2 YFSETQ. The CDR3: CASRDEGWNTEAFF. The CDR3 nucleotides read TGCGCCAGCAGGGATGAGGGTTGGAACACTGAAGCTTTCTTT.

This rearrangement joins TRBV12-3 or TRBV12-4 to TRBJ1-4; D is undetermined. The length of the CDR3 is 11 residues. V was trimmed by 7 bases and J by 8 bases, leaving 8 bases between them. DNA for the CDR3: TGTGCCAGCACCCAAGGCGAAAAACTGTTTTTT. Protein product: CASTQGEKLFF.

This clonotype has a count of ten or more. A read error may account for a junction end that differs from germline. The chain links TRBV7-7 to TRBJ2-2, with 9 bases aligning to TRBD2. This CDR3 is built from 19 residues. CDR1 is SSHAT, CDR2 FNYEAQ, per germline (reference sequence). The CDR3 is CASSLVQGSGSVDTGELFF. The CDR3, as DNA: TGTGCTAGCAGCTTAGTGCAAGGTAGCGGGAGTGTGGACACCGGGGAGCTGTTTTTT.

This clonotype showed up just a few times. The rearrangement uses TRBV6-1 and TRBJ1-4, with D perhaps TRBD1 (6 bases). The germline V and J ends were trimmed by 6 bases and 0 bases, with 14 bases remaining between them. This CDR3 region has 16 residues. CDR1 and CDR2 (germline): MNHNS, SASEGT. The CDR3 spells CASRITGNPTNEKLFF. In nucleotides, the CDR3 is TGTGCCAGCAGAATTACAGGGAACCCAACTAATGAAAAACTGTTTTTT.